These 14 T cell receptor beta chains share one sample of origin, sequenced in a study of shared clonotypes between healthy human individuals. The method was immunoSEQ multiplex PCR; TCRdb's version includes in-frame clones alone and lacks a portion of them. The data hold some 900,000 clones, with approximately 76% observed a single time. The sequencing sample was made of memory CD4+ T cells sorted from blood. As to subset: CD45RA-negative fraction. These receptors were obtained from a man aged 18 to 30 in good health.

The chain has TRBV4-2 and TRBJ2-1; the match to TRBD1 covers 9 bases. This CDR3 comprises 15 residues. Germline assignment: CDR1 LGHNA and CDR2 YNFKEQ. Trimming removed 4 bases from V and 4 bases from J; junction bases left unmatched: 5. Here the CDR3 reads CASSLLTGGYNEQFF. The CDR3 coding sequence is TGTGCCAGCAGCCTCCTGACAGGGGGTTACAATGAGCAGTTCTTC.

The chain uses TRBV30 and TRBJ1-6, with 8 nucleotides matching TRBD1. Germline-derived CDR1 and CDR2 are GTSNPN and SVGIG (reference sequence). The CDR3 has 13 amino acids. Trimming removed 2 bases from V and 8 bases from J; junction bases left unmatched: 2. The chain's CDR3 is CAWSTGGDSPLHF. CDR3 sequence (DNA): TGTGCCTGGAGTACAGGGGGTGATTCACCCCTCCACTTT.

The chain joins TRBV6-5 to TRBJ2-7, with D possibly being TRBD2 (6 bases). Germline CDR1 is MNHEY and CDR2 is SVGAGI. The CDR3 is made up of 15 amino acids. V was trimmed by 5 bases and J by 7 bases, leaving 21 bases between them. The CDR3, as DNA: TGTGCCAGCAGTGGTGGGACTCCCCAGCGATGGGAGCAGTACTTC. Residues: CASSGGTPQRWEQYF.

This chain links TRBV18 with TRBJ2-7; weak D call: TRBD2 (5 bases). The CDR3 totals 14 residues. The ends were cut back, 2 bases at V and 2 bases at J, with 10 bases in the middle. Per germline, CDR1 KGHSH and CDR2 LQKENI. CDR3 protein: CASSPGLVAYEQYF. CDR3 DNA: TGTGCCAGCTCACCAGGACTGGTAGCCTACGAGCAGTACTTC. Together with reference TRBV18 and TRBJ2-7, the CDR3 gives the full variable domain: NAGVMQNPRHLVRRRGQEARLRCSPMKGHSHVYWYRQLPEEGLKFMVYLQKENIIDESGMPKERFSAEFPKEGPSILRIQQVVRGDSAAYFCASSPGLVAYEQYFGPGTRLTVT.

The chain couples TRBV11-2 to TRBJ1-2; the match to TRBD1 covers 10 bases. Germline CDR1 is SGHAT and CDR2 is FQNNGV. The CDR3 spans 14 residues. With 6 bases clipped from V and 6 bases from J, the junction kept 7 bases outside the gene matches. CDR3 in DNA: TGTGCCAGCAGTTTTGCCGGGACAGGGGATGGCTACACCTTC. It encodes CASSFAGTGDGYTF.

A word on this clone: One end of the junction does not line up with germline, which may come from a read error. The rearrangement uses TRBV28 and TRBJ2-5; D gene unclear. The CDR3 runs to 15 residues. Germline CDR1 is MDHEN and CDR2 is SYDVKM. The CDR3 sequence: CASTSLPLAGPSIHF. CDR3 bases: TGTGCCAGCACCTCCCTTCCCTTGGCCGGGCCCTCCATTCACTTC.

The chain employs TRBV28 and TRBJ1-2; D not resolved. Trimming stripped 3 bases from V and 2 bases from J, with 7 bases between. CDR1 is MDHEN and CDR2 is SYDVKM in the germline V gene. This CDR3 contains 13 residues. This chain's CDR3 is CASSFVGNYGYTF. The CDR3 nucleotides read TGTGCCAGCAGTTTCGTGGGAAACTATGGCTACACCTTC.

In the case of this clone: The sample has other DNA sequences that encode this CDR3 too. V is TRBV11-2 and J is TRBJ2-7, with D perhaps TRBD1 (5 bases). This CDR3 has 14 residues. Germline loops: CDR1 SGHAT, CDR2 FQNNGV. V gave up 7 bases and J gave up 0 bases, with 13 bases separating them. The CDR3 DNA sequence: TGTGCCAGCACCCAGCATGACAGCTCCTACGAGCAGTACTTC. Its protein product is CASTQHDSSYEQYF. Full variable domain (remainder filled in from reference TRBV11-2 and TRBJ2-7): EAGVAQSPRYKIIEKRQSVAFWCNPISGHATLYWYQQILGQGPKLLIQFQNNGVVDDSQLPKDRFSAERLKGVDSTLKIQPAKLEDSAVYLCASTQHDSSYEQYFGPGTRLTVT.

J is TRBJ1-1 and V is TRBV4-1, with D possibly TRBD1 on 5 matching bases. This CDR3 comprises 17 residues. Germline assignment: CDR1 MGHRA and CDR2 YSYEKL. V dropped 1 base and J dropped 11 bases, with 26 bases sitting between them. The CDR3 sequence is CASSQGLRDRGWGSAFF. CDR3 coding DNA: TGCGCCAGCAGCCAAGGCCTACGTGACAGAGGGTGGGGTAGTGCTTTCTTT.

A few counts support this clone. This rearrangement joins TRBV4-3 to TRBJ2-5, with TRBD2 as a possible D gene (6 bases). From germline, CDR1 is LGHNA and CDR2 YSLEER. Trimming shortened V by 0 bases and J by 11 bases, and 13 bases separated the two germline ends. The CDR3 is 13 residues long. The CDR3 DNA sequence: TGCGCCAGCAGCCAAGATCGTTGGCGGGAACAGTACTTC. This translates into CASSQDRWREQYF.

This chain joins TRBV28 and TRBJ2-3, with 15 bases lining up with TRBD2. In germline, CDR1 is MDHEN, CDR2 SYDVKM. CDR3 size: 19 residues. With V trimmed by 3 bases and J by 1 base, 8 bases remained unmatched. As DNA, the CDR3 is TGTGCCAGCAGTTTCGGGACTAGCGGGGGGTTCCCCCGCACAGATACGCAGTATTTT. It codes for CASSFGTSGGFPRTDTQYF.

CDR3 coding DNA: TGCGCCAGCAGACCAGGGACAGGCGTTACCTACGAGCAGTACTTC. Translated, it gives CASRPGTGVTYEQYF. V and J are TRBV5-1 and TRBJ2-7; 8 bases fit TRBD1. The germline V gene has CDR1 SGHRS and CDR2 YFSETQ. With V trimmed by 5 bases and J by 2 bases, 9 bases remained unmatched. The CDR3 spans 15 residues.

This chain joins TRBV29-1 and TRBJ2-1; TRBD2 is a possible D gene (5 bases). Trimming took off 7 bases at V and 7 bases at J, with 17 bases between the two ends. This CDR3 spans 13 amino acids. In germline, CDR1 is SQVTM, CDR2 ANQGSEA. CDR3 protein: CSAAAGYGNEQFF. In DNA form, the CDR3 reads TGCAGCGCAGCCGCGGGTTATGGGAATGAGCAGTTCTTC.

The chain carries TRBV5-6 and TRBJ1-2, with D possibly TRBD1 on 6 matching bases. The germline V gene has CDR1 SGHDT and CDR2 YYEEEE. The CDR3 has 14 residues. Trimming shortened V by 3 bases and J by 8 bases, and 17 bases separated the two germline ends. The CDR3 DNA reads TGTGCCAGCAGCTCTACAGGGATAGTAGACGGCTACACCTTC. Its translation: CASSSTGIVDGYTF.